These 23 T cell receptor beta chains originate from one sample sequenced in a study of metastatic and nonmetastatic thyroid tumors. Among the patients, none had received any treatment before thyroid surgery. TCRdb recomputed clones from the PCR reads via MiXCR. The sample records tens of thousands of clones, roughly 12% being singletons. Sequencing used blood. The origin of the receptors is a female donor with papillary thyroid cancer or a benign thyroid nodule (not recorded which). Some clones in this sample may be carry-over from other donors' samples.

In this sample, this clone turned up many times. The CDR3 loop reads CASSLQQGRSEQFF. DNA of the CDR3: TGTGCCAGCAGCTTACAACAGGGTAGAAGTGAGCAGTTCTTC. The V and J genes are TRBV7-2 and TRBJ2-1; D perhaps matches TRBD1 (6 bases). V was clipped by 2 bases and J by 9 bases, with 14 bases between them. CDR3 length equals 14 residues. CDR1 and CDR2 (germline): SGHTA, FQGNSA.

Ten or more counts support this clone. The rearrangement uses TRBV28 and TRBJ2-3, with D perhaps assigned TRBD1 or TRBD2 (5 bases each). The CDR3 runs to 13 residues. Germline CDR1 is MDHEN and CDR2 is SYDVKM. V was cut by 7 bases and J by 7 bases, with 15 bases left in between. The CDR3 bases are TGTGCCAGCATCGAGGGGCGGACCTATACGCAGTATTTT. Translated, it gives CASIEGRTYTQYF.

In this sample, this clone turned up many times. The rearrangement joins TRBV12-3 or TRBV12-4 to TRBJ1-3, with TRBD1 matching 7 bases. CDR3 length equals 15 residues. The junction had 9 bases not matched to a gene; V was cut back by 6 bases and J by 4 bases. Here the CDR3 reads CASSPSDREGNTIYF. CDR3 coding DNA: TGTGCCAGCAGCCCTAGCGACAGGGAGGGAAACACCATATATTTT.

This clone was detected ten times or more. The genes are TRBV28 and TRBJ2-5, with a possible D match to TRBD1 (6 bases). The CDR3 has 14 amino acids. V was cut by 5 bases and J by 1 base, with 11 bases left in between. The germline gives CDR1 MDHEN, CDR2 SYDVKM. CDR3 residues: CASSALDSQETQYF. CDR3 DNA: TGTGCCAGCAGTGCGCTGGACAGCCAAGAGACCCAGTACTTC.

This clone has ten or more counts. The chain combines TRBV6-1 with TRBJ1-1, with 8 bases lining up with TRBD1. V gave up 7 bases and J gave up 4 bases; unmatched junction bases: 8. The CDR3 is made up of 14 amino acids. Germline V CDR1 and CDR2: MNHNS, SASEGT. The CDR3: CASTLGQGGTEAFF. As DNA, the CDR3 is TGTGCCAGCACCCTAGGACAGGGTGGCACTGAAGCTTTCTTT.

The chain employs TRBV11-2 and TRBJ2-1; 15 bases line up with TRBD2. Germline CDR1 is SGHAT and CDR2 is FQNNGV. The CDR3 loop spans 15 amino acids. V shed 0 bases and J 10 bases; nucleotides not matched to a gene: 1. The CDR3 coding sequence is TGTGCCAGCAGCTTAGAAGGGACTAGCGGGAGGGAGCAGTTCTTC. The encoded protein is CASSLEGTSGREQFF. Variable domain in full (rest from reference TRBV11-2 and TRBJ2-1): EAGVAQSPRYKIIEKRQSVAFWCNPISGHATLYWYQQILGQGPKLLIQFQNNGVVDDSQLPKDRFSAERLKGVDSTLKIQPAKLEDSAVYLCASSLEGTSGREQFFGPGTRLTVL.

This clone came up a few times. A much larger clone differs from this one at a single base, so this may be a read error. The chain links TRBV7-8 to TRBJ1-1; D might be TRBD1 (5 bases). CDR3 size: 14 residues. Germline V CDR1 and CDR2: SGHVS, FQNEAQ. Trimming shortened V by 1 base and J by 6 bases, and 12 bases separated the two germline ends. CDR3 loop: CASSLEPGRAEAFF. CDR3 nucleotides: TGTGCCAGCAGCTTAGAACCAGGGAGGGCTGAAGCTTTCTTT.

As regards this clone: A much more abundant neighbour one base away suggests this may be a read error. The rearrangement links TRBV5-1 to TRBJ2-1; D might be TRBD2 (5 bases). Germline V CDR1 and CDR2: SGHRS, YFSETQ. Deletions cut 3 bases from V and 7 bases from J, with 17 bases between. The CDR3 spans 15 residues. This CDR3 is CASSSRAVDGNEQFF. The CDR3 DNA reads TGCGCCAGCAGCTCGAGGGCCGTAGATGGGAATGAGCAGTTCTTC.

This clone was recorded many times. The V call is TRBV24-1, the J call TRBJ2-1; the match to TRBD2 covers 9 bases. CDR1 KGHDR and CDR2 SFDVKD come from the germline V gene. This CDR3 spans 14 amino acids. V lost 3 bases and J lost 8; bases outside the gene matches: 4. The DNA of the CDR3 is TGTGCCACCAGTGATCGGCTAGCGGGACATGAGCAGTTCTTC. Encoded protein: CATSDRLAGHEQFF.

Comment on this clone: This specimen includes other DNA sequences encoding the same CDR3. This chain joins TRBV9 and TRBJ2-3; D remains unclear. The length of the CDR3 is 12 residues. Per germline, CDR1 SGDLS and CDR2 YYNGEE. Trimming removed 8 bases at V and 3 bases at J, with 10 bases between. CDR3 DNA sequence: TGTGCCAGTAGCCCTATTACAGATACGCAGTATTTT. Residues: CASSPITDTQYF.

This clone was found many times. This chain uses TRBV9 with TRBJ2-3, with D perhaps TRBD2 (5 bases). In germline, CDR1 is SGDLS, CDR2 YYNGEE. Trimming removed 4 bases from V and 2 bases from J, with 11 bases in between. CDR3 length equals 14 residues. The CDR3 nucleotides read TGTGCCAGCAGCCCCGGACTGATCACAGATACGCAGTATTTT. Translating gives CASSPGLITDTQYF.

This clone was observed at least ten times. The chain couples TRBV7-2 to TRBJ2-6; 8 positions match TRBD1. This CDR3 contains 16 residues. Germline assignment: CDR1 SGHTA and CDR2 FQGNSA. The V gene end was trimmed by 4 bases and the J gene end by 0 bases; junction bases not matched to a gene: 2. CDR3 coding DNA: TGTGCCAGCAGCTCCCAGGGGGCCTCTGGGGCCAACGTCCTGACTTTC. This gives the protein CASSSQGASGANVLTF.

This clone was observed a handful of times. The gene calls are TRBV29-1 and TRBJ2-3; TRBD1 agrees at 8 bases. The CDR3 spans 14 residues. CDR1 SQVTM and CDR2 ANQGSEA come from the germline V gene. V lost 5 bases, J lost 4 bases, and 8 bases stayed unmatched. The CDR3 region has the DNA TGCAGCGTTATGCGGACAGGGATCTCAGATACGCAGTATTTT. As protein: CSVMRTGISDTQYF.

This clone was seen ten or more times. The same CDR3 can be traced to other DNA sequences in this sample. The chain has TRBV19 and TRBJ2-7, with 11 bases lining up with TRBD1. This CDR3 is built from 15 residues. The germline gives CDR1 LNHDA, CDR2 SQIVND (reference sequence). V shed 3 bases, J shed 3 bases, and the junction held 4 bases outside the gene matches. CDR3 coding DNA: TGTGCCAGTAGTATTTCCGGGACAGGGGGCTACGAGCAGTACTTC. It encodes CASSISGTGGYEQYF.

This clone has at least ten counts. This chain joins TRBV5-6 and TRBJ1-1; 7 nucleotides align to TRBD1. After removal of 4 bases from V and 10 bases from J, the junction contained 13 bases not matched to a gene. The CDR3 loop spans 14 amino acids. Germline V gene data show CDR1 as SGHDT and CDR2 as YYEEEE. The CDR3 DNA follows: TGTGCCAGCAGCCTGACAGGGCCCCCCGGCGGAGCTTTCTTT. This translates into CASSLTGPPGGAFF.

The CDR3 DNA is TGTGCCTGGGGGGGCCCTAGCGGGAGGGGTCCAGATACGCAGTATTTT. It specifies CAWGGPSGRGPDTQYF. J is TRBJ2-3 and V is TRBV6-1; TRBD2 matches at 12 bases. With 11 bases clipped from V and 4 bases from J, the junction kept 13 bases outside the gene matches. This CDR3 has 16 amino acids. The V gene's germline CDR1 is MNHNS and CDR2 SASEGT.

This clone occurred many times. The chain couples TRBV7-2 to TRBJ2-7, with unresolved D. Germline CDR1 reads SGHTA; CDR2 reads FQGNSA. This CDR3 is 14 amino acids long. The V end lost 1 base, the J end lost 4 bases, and 11 bases lay between the germline ends. The DNA for the CDR3 is TGTGCCAGCAGCTTAGTGGGTGGTGGGTACGAGCAGTACTTC. This gives the protein CASSLVGGGYEQYF.

This clone was detected ten times or more. The chain is built from TRBV6-2 or TRBV6-3 and TRBJ2-3; 9 bases map to TRBD2. Germline V CDR1 and CDR2: MNHEY, SVGEGT. The V gene end was trimmed by 8 bases and the J gene end by 9 bases; junction bases not matched to a gene: 18. This CDR3 contains 16 residues. DNA of the CDR3: TGTGCCAGCCACGACGTGCTAGCGGGGTCCGGGGGGACGCAGTATTTT. It codes for CASHDVLAGSGGTQYF.

Ten or more counts support this clone. The rearrangement links TRBV20-1 to TRBJ2-7; TRBD2 matches at 8 bases. This CDR3 spans 15 amino acids. Germline CDR1 and CDR2: DFQATT and SNEGSKA (reference sequence). J lost 8 bases, V lost 3 bases, and 15 bases had no gene match. The chain's CDR3 is CSARYTSGTHGQQYF. CDR3 DNA: TGCAGTGCTAGGTACACTAGCGGAACCCATGGGCAGCAGTACTTC.

This clone was picked up many times. As DNA, the CDR3 is TGTGCCAGCAGCTTACGGGGGGCAGACGAGCAGTACTTC. As protein: CASSLRGADEQYF. The chain carries TRBV7-9 and TRBJ2-7; perhaps TRBD2 as D (7 bases). The V end lost 2 bases, the J end lost 5 bases, and 10 bases lay between the germline ends. Germline CDR1 SEHNR, CDR2 FQNEAQ (reference sequence). This CDR3 has 13 amino acids.

This clone came up a few times. The chain uses TRBV28 and TRBJ2-7; TRBD2 agrees at 10 bases. Germline values: CDR1 MDHEN, CDR2 SYDVKM. The V gene end was trimmed by 3 bases and the J gene end by 0 bases; junction bases not matched to a gene: 2. This CDR3 has 15 amino acids. The CDR3 here is CASSFWTSGSYEQYF. The CDR3 DNA sequence: TGTGCCAGCAGTTTTTGGACTAGCGGCTCCTACGAGCAGTACTTC.

This clone has more than one count but fewer than ten. The chain is built from TRBV5-6 and TRBJ1-4; no reliable D call. V lost 0 bases, J lost 0 bases, and 12 bases lay in between. Germline CDR1 and CDR2: SGHDT and YYEEEE. The CDR3 consists of 17 residues. CDR3 nucleotide sequence: TGTGCCAGCAGCTTGGGGGTTCGGGATGCAACTAATGAAAAACTGTTTTTT. This gives the protein CASSLGVRDATNEKLFF.

This clone was recorded at least ten times. This sequence joins TRBV27 and TRBJ1-2; D possibly corresponds to TRBD1 (6 bases). Germline loops: CDR1 MNHEY, CDR2 SMNVEV (reference sequence). The CDR3 runs to 14 residues. Trimming removed 2 bases from V and 6 bases from J, with 13 bases in between. The CDR3 region has the DNA TGTGCCAGCAGTTTAGGTATGGGGGCGGATGGCTACACCTTC. Translation gives CASSLGMGADGYTF.